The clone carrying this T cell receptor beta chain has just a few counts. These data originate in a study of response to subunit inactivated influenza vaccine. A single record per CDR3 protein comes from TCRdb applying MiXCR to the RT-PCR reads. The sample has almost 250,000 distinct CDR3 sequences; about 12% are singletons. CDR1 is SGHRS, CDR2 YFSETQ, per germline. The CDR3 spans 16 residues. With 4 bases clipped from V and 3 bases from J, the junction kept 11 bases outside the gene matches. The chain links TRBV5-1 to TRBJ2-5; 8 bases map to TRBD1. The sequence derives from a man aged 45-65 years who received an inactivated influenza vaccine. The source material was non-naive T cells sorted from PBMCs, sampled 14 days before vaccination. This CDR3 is CASSGRDRGGEETQYF. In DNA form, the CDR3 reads TGCGCCAGCAGCGGAAGAGACAGGGGTGGAGAAGAGACCCAGTACTTC.